This TCR beta chain originates from a study of blood T cell repertoires in COVID-19. At the level of the study: COVID-19 samples, acute and convalescent, were from the United States, Italy and Spain.

Germline CDR1 reads MGHRA; CDR2 reads YSYEKL. The CDR3 is made up of 15 amino acids. J gave up 1 base and V 1 base, and 1 base lay outside the gene matches. Original methodology: The assay estimated nucleated cells by amplifying reference gene primers. Generated by immunoSEQ multiplex PCR, the TCRdb table keeps only in-frame clones and is missing some. V and J calls and clone size follow that table, whereas D and trimming were derived from the DNA. The top ten hold 3.5% to 4.5% of the sample, which has some 210,000 clones, around 81% seen once. This sequence joins TRBV4-1 and TRBJ1-1; 9 bases line up with TRBD1. The clonotype originates from a man aged 25-45 years with acute COVID-19. Material for sequencing was PBMCs or T cells enriched from blood (not recorded which). CDR3 DNA: TGCGCCAGCAGCCAAGCGGGACAGGGGAACACTGAAGCTTTCTTT. Amino acid sequence: CASSQAGQGNTEAFF.